The TCR beta chain described here comes from a study of blood T cell repertoires in COVID-19. Study-wide background: The United States, Italy and Spain provided the acute and convalescent COVID-19 samples. In each case, the material was cDNA or gDNA derived from T cells, B-cell-depleted T cells, or PBMCs.

Germline CDR1 and CDR2: GTSNPN and SVGIG (reference sequence). The CDR3 runs 15 residues. Trimming removed 3 bases from V and 2 bases from J, with 13 bases in between. Per the authors' pipeline: Nucleated cell number was recorded as an estimate derived from reference gene primer amplification. The assay was immunoSEQ multiplex PCR, and TCRdb's table has in-frame clones only and misses some. That table furnishes V, J and clone size, whereas the DNA furnished D and trimming. The repertoire consists of around 130,000 clones, with roughly 71% occurring once and the leading ten covering around a fifth. The gene calls are TRBV30 and TRBJ2-2; the D gene is possibly TRBD1 (6 bases). Sequencing input: peripheral blood. This sequence originates from a man older than 75 with acute or convalescent COVID-19. CDR3 in DNA: TGTGCCTGGAGCAAACAGGGCCTAAACACCGGGGAGCTGTTTTTT. Its translation is CAWSKQGLNTGELFF.